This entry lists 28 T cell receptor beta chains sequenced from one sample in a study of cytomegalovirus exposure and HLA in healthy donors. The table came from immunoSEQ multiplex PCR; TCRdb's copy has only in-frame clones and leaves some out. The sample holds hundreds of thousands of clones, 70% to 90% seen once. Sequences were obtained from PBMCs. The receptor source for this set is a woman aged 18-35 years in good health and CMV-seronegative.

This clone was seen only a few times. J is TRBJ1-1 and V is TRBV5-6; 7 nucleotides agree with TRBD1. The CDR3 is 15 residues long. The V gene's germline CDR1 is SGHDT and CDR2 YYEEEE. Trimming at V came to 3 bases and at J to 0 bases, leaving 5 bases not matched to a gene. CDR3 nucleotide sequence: TGTGCCAGCAGCTATACCGGGACAGTGAACACTGAAGCTTTCTTT. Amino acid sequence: CASSYTGTVNTEAFF.

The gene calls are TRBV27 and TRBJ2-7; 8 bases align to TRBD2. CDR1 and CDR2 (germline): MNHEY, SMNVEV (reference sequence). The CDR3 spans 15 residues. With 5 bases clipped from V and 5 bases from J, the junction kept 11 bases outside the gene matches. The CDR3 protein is CASSPGGPGANEQYF. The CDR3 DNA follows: TGTGCCAGCAGTCCGGGGGGGCCTGGGGCTAACGAGCAGTACTTC.

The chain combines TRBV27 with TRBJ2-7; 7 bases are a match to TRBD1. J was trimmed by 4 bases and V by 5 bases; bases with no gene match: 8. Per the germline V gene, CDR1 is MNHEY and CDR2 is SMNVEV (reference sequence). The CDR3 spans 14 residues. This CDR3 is CASSLDRVQYEQYF. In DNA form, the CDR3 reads TGTGCCAGCAGTCTCGACAGGGTTCAGTACGAGCAGTACTTC.

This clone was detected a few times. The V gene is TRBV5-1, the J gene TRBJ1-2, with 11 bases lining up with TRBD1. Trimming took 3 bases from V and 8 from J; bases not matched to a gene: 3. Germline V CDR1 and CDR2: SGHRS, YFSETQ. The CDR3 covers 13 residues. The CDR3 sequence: CASSSDRGRGYTF. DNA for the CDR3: TGCGCCAGCAGCTCGGACAGGGGGCGAGGCTACACCTTC.

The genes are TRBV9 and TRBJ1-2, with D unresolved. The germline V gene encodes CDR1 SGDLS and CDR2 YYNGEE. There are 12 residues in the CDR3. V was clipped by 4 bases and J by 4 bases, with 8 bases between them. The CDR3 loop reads CASSPLAYGYTF. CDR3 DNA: TGTGCCAGCAGCCCCCTGGCCTATGGCTACACCTTC. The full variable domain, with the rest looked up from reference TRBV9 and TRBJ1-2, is DSGVTQTPKHLITATGQRVTLRCSPRSGDLSVYWYQQSLDQGLQFLIQYYNGEERAKGNILERFSAQQFPDLHSELNLSSLELGDSALYFCASSPLAYGYTFGSGTRLTVV.

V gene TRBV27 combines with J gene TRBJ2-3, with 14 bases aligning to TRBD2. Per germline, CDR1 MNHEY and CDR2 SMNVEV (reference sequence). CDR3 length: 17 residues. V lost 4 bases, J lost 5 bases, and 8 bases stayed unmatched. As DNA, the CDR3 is TGTGCCAGCAGTTCCCCTTTGACTAGCGGGAGGGTAGATACGCAGTATTTT. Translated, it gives CASSSPLTSGRVDTQYF.

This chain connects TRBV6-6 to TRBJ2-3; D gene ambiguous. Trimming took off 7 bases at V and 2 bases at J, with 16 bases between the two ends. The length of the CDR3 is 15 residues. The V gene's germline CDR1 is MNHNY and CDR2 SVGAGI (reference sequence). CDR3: CASKNEPGHTDTQYF. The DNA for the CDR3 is TGTGCCAGCAAAAACGAGCCGGGTCACACAGATACGCAGTATTTT.

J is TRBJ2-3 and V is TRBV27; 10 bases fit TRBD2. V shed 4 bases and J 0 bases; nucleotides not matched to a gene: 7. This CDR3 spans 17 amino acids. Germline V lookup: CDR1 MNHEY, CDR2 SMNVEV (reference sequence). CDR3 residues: CASSSRQRGGSTDTQYF. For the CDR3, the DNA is TGTGCCAGCAGTTCCAGACAGCGGGGGGGAAGCACAGATACGCAGTATTTT.

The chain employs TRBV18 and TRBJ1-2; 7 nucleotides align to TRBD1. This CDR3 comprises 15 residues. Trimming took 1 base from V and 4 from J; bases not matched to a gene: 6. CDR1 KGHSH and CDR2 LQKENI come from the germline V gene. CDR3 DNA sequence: TGTGCCAGCTCACCACAAAAGGACAGGTTCTATGGCTACACCTTC. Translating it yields CASSPQKDRFYGYTF.

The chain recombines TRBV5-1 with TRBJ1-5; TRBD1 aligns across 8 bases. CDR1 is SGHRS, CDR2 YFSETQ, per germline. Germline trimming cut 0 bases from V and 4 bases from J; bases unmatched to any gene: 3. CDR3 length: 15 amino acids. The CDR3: CASSLGTGLNQPQHF. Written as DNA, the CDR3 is TGCGCCAGCAGCTTGGGGACAGGGTTAAATCAGCCCCAGCATTTT.

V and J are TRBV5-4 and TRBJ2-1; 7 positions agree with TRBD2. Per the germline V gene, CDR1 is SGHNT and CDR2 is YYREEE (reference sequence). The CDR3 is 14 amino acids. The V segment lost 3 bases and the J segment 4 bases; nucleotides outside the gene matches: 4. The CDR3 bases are TGTGCCAGCAGCTCGGCTAGCGGTTACAATGAGCAGTTCTTC. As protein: CASSSASGYNEQFF.

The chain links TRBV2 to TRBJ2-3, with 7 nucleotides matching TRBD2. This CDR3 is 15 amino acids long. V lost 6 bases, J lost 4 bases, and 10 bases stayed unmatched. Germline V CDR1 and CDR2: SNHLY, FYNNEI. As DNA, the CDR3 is TGTGCCAGCAGAATTTCTAGCGGATGGTCAGATACGCAGTATTTT. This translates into CASRISSGWSDTQYF.

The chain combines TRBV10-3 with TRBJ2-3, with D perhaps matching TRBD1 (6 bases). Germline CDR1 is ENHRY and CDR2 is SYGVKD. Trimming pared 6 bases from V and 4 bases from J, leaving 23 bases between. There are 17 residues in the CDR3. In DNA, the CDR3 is TGTGCCATCAGGTTGGCCGCCGGGACACCTAGACCAGATACGCAGTATTTT. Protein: CAIRLAAGTPRPDTQYF.

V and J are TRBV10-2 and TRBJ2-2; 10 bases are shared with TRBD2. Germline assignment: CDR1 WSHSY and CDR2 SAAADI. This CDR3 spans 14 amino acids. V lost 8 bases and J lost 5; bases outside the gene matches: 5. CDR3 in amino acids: CASLSGRRTGELFF. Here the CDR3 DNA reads TGCGCCAGCCTTAGCGGGAGGAGGACCGGGGAGCTGTTTTTT.

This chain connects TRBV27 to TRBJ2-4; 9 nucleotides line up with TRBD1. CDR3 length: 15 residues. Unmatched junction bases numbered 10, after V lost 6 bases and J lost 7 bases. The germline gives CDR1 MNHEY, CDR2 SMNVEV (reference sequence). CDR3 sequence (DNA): TGTGCCAGCAGGCACTCGGGACAGGGTAATAACATTCAGTACTTC. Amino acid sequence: CASRHSGQGNNIQYF.

The CDR3 spells CAWDRESYEQYF. The CDR3, as DNA: TGTGCCTGGGACAGGGAGTCCTACGAGCAGTACTTC. This chain joins TRBV30 and TRBJ2-7; 7 bases line up with TRBD1. The length of the CDR3 is 12 residues. CDR1 and CDR2 from the germline V gene are GTSNPN and SVGIG (reference sequence). The V gene end was trimmed by 5 bases and the J gene end by 1 base; junction bases not matched to a gene: 2.

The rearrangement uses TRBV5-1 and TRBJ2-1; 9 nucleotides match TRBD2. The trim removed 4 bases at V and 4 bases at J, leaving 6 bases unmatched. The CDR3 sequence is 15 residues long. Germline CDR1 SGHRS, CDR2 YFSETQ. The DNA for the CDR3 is TGCGCCAGCAGCAAAACTAGCGGGCTTTACAATGAGCAGTTCTTC. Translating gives CASSKTSGLYNEQFF.

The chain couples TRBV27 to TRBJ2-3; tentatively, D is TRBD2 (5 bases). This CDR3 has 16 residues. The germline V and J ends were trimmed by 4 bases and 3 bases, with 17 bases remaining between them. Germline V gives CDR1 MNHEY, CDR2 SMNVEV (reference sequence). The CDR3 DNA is TGTGCCAGCAGTTCTCTGAATCCCACGGGGACAGATACGCAGTATTTT. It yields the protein CASSSLNPTGTDTQYF.

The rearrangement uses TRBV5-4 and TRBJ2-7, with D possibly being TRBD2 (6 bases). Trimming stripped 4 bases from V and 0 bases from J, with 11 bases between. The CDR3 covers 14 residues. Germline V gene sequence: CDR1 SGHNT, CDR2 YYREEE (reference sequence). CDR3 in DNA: TGTGCCAGCAGCGCCGGACTAATCTCCTACGAGCAGTACTTC. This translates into CASSAGLISYEQYF.

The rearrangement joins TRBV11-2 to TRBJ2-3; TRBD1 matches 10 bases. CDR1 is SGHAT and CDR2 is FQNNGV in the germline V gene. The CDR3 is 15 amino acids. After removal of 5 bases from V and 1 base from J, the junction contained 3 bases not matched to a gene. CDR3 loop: CASSTGQGGTDTQYF. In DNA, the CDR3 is TGTGCCAGCAGCACCGGACAGGGGGGCACAGATACGCAGTATTTT.

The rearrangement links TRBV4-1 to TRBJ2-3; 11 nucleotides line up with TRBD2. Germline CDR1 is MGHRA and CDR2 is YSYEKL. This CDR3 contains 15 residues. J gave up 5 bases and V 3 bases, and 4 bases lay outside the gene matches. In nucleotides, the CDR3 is TGCGCCAGCAGCCAGTTAGCGGGAGGGGTAGATACGCAGTATTTT. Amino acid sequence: CASSQLAGGVDTQYF.

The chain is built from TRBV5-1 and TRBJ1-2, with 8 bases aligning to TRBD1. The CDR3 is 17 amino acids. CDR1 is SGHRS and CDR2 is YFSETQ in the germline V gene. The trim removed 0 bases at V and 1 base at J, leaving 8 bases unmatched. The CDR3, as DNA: TGCGCCAGCAGCTTGGGCAGGGGGCGGAACAATAACTATGGCTACACCTTC. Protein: CASSLGRGRNNNYGYTF.

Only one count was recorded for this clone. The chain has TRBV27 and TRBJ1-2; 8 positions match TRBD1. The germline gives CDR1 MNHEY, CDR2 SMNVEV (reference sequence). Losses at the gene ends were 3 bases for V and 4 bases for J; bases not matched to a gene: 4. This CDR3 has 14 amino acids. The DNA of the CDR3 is TGTGCCAGCAGTTTGGACAGGGCAAGCTATGGCTACACCTTC. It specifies CASSLDRASYGYTF.

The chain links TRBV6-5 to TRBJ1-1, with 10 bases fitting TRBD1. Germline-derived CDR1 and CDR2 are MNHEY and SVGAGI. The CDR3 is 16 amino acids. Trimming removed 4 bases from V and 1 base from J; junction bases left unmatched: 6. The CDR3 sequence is CASSLGQGLGNTEAFF. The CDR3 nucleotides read TGTGCCAGCAGTTTGGGACAGGGGTTGGGGAACACTGAAGCTTTCTTT.

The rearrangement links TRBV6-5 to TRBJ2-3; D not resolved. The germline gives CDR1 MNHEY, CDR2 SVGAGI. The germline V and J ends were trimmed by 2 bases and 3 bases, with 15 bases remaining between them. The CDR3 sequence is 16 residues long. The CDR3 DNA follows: TGTGCCAGCAGTTACAGTGCTACGGGTCATACAGATACGCAGTATTTT. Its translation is CASSYSATGHTDTQYF.

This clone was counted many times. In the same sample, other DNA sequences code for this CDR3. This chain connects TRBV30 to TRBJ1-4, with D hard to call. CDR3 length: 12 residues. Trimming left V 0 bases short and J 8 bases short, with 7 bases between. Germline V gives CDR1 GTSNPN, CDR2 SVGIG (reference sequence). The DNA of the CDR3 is TGTGCCTGGAGTGTACTACGAGAAAAACTGTTTTTT. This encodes CAWSVLREKLFF.

The CDR3 DNA follows: TGTGCCTGGACCGGGGGGAGGGAGGGCACTGAAGCTTTCTTT. Amino acid sequence: CAWTGGREGTEAFF. V usage is TRBV30 and J usage is TRBJ1-1; D might be TRBD1 (5 bases). CDR1 and CDR2 from the germline V gene are GTSNPN and SVGIG (reference sequence). The V and J ends lost 4 bases and 4 bases respectively, with 16 bases between them. The CDR3 covers 14 residues.

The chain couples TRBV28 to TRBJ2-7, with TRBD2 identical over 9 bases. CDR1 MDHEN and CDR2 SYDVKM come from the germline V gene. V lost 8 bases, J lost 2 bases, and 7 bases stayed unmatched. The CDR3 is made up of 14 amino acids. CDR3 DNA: TGTGCCAGCGCAAGACTAGCGGCTCCCTACGAGCAGTACTTC. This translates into CASARLAAPYEQYF.